This is a list of T cell receptor beta chains from one sample in a study of human T cells and chemical hapten exposure. A single record per CDR3 protein comes from TCRdb applying MiXCR to the reads. This repertoire shows 120,000 or so distinct CDR3 sequences, over 6.5% found once; its top ten account for 1.1% to 1.5%. Sequencing was performed on whole blood. The receptors originated from a human donor in good health. Some clones in this sample may be carry-over from other donors' samples. CDR3s include the opening cysteine and the closing phenylalanine or tryptophan. Clone sizes are given selectively: once, few, many, or a class where the clone is expanded.

V,size,J,CDR3
TRBV7-2,many,TRBJ2-7,CASSLGVGPYEQYF
TRBV20-1,many,TRBJ1-1,CSASQNTEAFF
TRBV12-3/TRBV12-4,many,TRBJ1-2,CASSSPLTGRGYGYTF
TRBV3-1,few,TRBJ2-5,CASSQDGIPYQETQYF
TRBV27,few,TRBJ2-7,CASSLSISGTLGVDEQYF
TRBV4-1,few,TRBJ2-5,CASSQEVDVWGETQYF
TRBV19,-,TRBJ2-2,CASTQEKNTGELFF
TRBV28,many,TRBJ1-2,CASSSRWDRRYGYTF
TRBV13,many,TRBJ1-6,CASSSGARRPDSPLHF
TRBV6-5,-,TRBJ2-5,CASSYSNTGLEETQYF
TRBV18,few,TRBJ2-7,CASSPGAGSYEQYF
TRBV6-5,few,TRBJ2-1,CASSPIVRYNEQFF
TRBV4-1,few,TRBJ1-6,CASSQVQGHGSPLHF
TRBV19,-,TRBJ2-5,CASSIDLRPAETQYF
TRBV6-6,-,TRBJ1-1,CASSYPSPGVTTEAFF
TRBV6-2/TRBV6-3,-,TRBJ1-5,CASSYARNQPQHF
TRBV20-1,many,TRBJ2-2,CSARDGGANTGELFF
TRBV5-1,many,TRBJ1-1,CASSLAGLGNTEAFF
TRBV6-2/TRBV6-3,few,TRBJ1-5,CASSYSGSNQPQHF
TRBV10-3,-,TRBJ1-5,CATQTLNQPQHF
TRBV12-3/TRBV12-4,-,TRBJ2-7,CASSSTAYEQYF
TRBV12-5,-,TRBJ1-1,CARDSLNTEAFF
TRBV4-3,-,TRBJ2-2,CASSQDMLAGEIGELFF
TRBV20-1,-,TRBJ2-7,CSASEQGNEQYF
TRBV7-8,many,TRBJ1-5,CASRSGQGVNQPQHF
TRBV5-1,-,TRBJ2-1,CASSWAQWDYNEQFF
TRBV13,-,TRBJ2-7,CASSTDGGAHEQYF
TRBV20-1,few,TRBJ2-3,CSARDLRGVTDTQYF
TRBV7-9,-,TRBJ1-2,CASSLSGGGLYGYAF
TRBV20-1,few,TRBJ1-6,CSARRTAEYNSPLHF
TRBV6-6,few,TRBJ1-1,CASSTGVMNTEAFF
TRBV11-2,few,TRBJ2-2,CASSSLRGGTGELFF
TRBV20-1,many,TRBJ2-1,CSAPQSYNEQFF
TRBV6-5,many,TRBJ1-1,CASSYTGGTEAFF
TRBV10-2,many,TRBJ1-4,CASSCQETTNEKLFF
TRBV29-1,many,TRBJ2-7,CSVVTSGQGWVEQYF